This T cell receptor beta chain was recorded in a study of STAT3 mutations in large granular lymphocyte leukemia. Across the whole study: Roughly half of the longitudinally sequenced T-LGLL patients carried detectable canonical activating STAT3 mutations. Over half of T-LGLL patients had one or more immunosuppressive regimens.

As concerns this clone: Its antigen is still unknown.

Overall study results and limits: Treatment regimens differed across patients between samplings. Every T-cell large granular lymphocyte leukemia patient had at least one immunodominant TCR beta clonotype.

Some 41,000 productive templates were obtained per sample on average. Only in-frame clones appear in the TCRdb table, and some are missing; sequencing was by immunoSEQ multiplex PCR. The table includes almost 25,000 clones, 85% to 95% detected once. The germline gives CDR1 SEHNR, CDR2 FQNEAQ (reference sequence). Trimming removed 4 bases at V and 4 bases at J, with 5 bases between. The CDR3 is made up of 11 amino acids. The chain uses TRBV7-9 and TRBJ2-7; D unresolved. This TCR derives from a man aged 35 to 55 with T-cell large granular lymphocyte leukemia. Some clones in this sample may be carry-over from other donors' samples. Sequenced sample: peripheral blood mononuclear cells. This CDR3 is CASSYQYEQYF. The DNA of the CDR3 is TGTGCCAGCAGCTATCAGTACGAGCAGTACTTC. Together with reference TRBV7-9 and TRBJ2-7, the CDR3 gives the full variable domain: DTGVSQNPRHKITKRGQNVTFRCDPISEHNRLYWYRQTLGQGPEFLTYFQNEAQLEKSRLLSDRFSAERPKGSFSTLEIQRTEQGDSAMYLCASSYQYEQYFGPGTRLTVT.